Sequencing of this T cell receptor beta chain was carried out in a study of T cell repertoires in cytomegalovirus infection. The wider study: Public TCR beta signatures were indicative of both CMV infection and a matching HLA type.

This CDR3 has 13 residues. Germline values: CDR1 DFQATT, CDR2 SNEGSKA (reference sequence). The ends were cut back, 3 bases at V and 5 bases at J, with 10 bases in the middle. One entry per CDR3 protein, called by TCRdb with MiXCR from the reads. Of 700,000 to 850,000 distinct CDR3 sequences detected, about 30% appear once; the ten largest clones hold approximately 13%. A word on this clonotype: Its antigen is still unknown.

Study-level results: Across the ex vivo response, the dominant clonotypes were HLA-C-restricted CMV-specific TCR beta clonotypes.

This receptor was identified in a human donor in good health (CMV status not recorded). Some clones in this sample may be carry-over from other donors' samples. The sequencing used cultured CD8+ T cells from PBMCs, collected from culture after CMV antigen stimulation. V gene TRBV20-1 combines with J gene TRBJ2-2; the D is unclear. CDR3 nucleotides: TGCAGTGCTAGGCCCCCCGGGACCGGGGAGCTGTTTTTT. Amino acids: CSARPPGTGELFF.